The clone carrying this T cell receptor beta chain was recorded once. The antigen is unknown. PCR amplification relied on 60 Vbeta primers (plus 13 Jbeta primers). Clones were sequenced by immunoSEQ multiplex PCR, and TCRdb holds only the in-frame ones, with some missing. The table shows about 90,000 clones, with around four fifths occurring only once. The data stem from a study of cytomegalovirus exposure and HLA in healthy donors. Points from the study as a whole: Common viral pathogens were later found to be apparently linked to several of the most significant clusters.

This receptor was obtained from a man between 25 and 39 years old in good health and CMV-seronegative. The sample comprised PBMCs.

DNA for the CDR3: TGTGCCTTTTCCATCGACAGGGGAGTCTACGAGCAGTACTTC. It encodes CAFSIDRGVYEQYF. V gene TRBV30 combines with J gene TRBJ2-7; 8 bases align to TRBD1. V lost 7 bases, J lost 3 bases, and 11 bases stayed unmatched. Germline CDR1 and CDR2: GTSNPN and SVGIG (reference sequence). The CDR3 is 14 amino acids.